The 5 T cell receptor beta chains listed next were all sequenced from one sample in a study of tumor-infiltrating lymphocytes in primary liver carcinoma. Unsorted whole blood yielded the blood RNA, and germline DNA was also extracted. With around 500 ng total RNA as template and a constant-region primer, TCR beta cDNA was made. Libraries of TCR beta came from three nested multiplex PCR rounds with slightly modified ARM-PCR. Forward primers for TRBV1-TRBV30 and a C-beta reverse primer served the first two PCR rounds, at about 10 cycles each. TCRdb fed the multiplex PCR reads into MiXCR, producing one record per CDR3 protein. This table has 320,000 or so distinct CDR3 sequences, less than 75% appearing once. Sequencing was carried out using peripheral blood. The receptors derive from a man aged 35 to 55 with primary liver carcinoma and hepatitis B virus infection.

The V and J genes are TRBV5-4 and TRBJ1-1; D may be TRBD1 (5 bases). Germline V lookup: CDR1 SGHNT, CDR2 YYREEE (reference sequence). The CDR3 extends over 15 amino acids. V lost 1 base, J lost 4 bases, and 14 bases lay in between. The CDR3 bases are TGTGCCAGCAGCTTGTTAGTGTCGGGGGTCACTGAAGCTTTCTTT. Amino acid sequence: CASSLLVSGVTEAFF.

In regard to this clonotype: The junction shows a germline mismatch at one end, possibly a read error. The J gene is TRBJ2-5, the V gene TRBV11-2; D ambiguous. In germline, CDR1 is SGHAT, CDR2 FQNNGV. The CDR3 covers 12 residues. CDR3 in amino acids: CASSMNRETQHF. CDR3 DNA: TGTGCCAGCAGCATGAATCGAGAGACCCAGCACTTT. Looking up the rest from reference TRBV11-2 and TRBJ2-5 gives the full variable domain: EAGVAQSPRYKIIEKRQSVAFWCNPISGHATLYWYQQILGQGPKLLIQFQNNGVVDDSQLPKDRFSAERLKGVDSTLKIQPAKLEDSAVYLCASSMNRETQHFGPGTRLLVL.

A remark on this clonotype: A much larger clone lies a single base off, so this may be a read error. The gene calls are TRBV4-1 and TRBJ2-3, with 8 bases fitting TRBD2. Looked up from germline, CDR1 is MGHRA and CDR2 is YSYEKL. The CDR3 consists of 18 residues. This CDR3 is CTSSQDPPAGGRTDTQYF. In DNA, the CDR3 is TGCACCAGCAGCCAAGATCCCCCGGCGGGAGGACGCACAGATACGCAGTATTTT.

As to this clonotype: It may be a read error: a sequence one base away is much more abundant. The chain combines TRBV10-3 with TRBJ1-1, with TRBD1 identical over 11 bases. The CDR3 sequence is 15 residues long. Germline assignment: CDR1 ENHRY and CDR2 SYGVKD. CDR3 in DNA: TGTACCATCAGTGAGTCGGACAGGGGGCCGACTGAAGCTTTCTTT. Encoded protein: CTISESDRGPTEAFF.

The gene calls are TRBV21-1 and TRBJ2-7. TRBV21-1 is deemed a pseudogene. This CDR3 is built from 12 residues. In DNA, the CDR3 is TGTGCCAGCGTGGTCACGGCGTGCGAGCAGTACTTC. Residues: CASVVTACEQYF.